This entry is about one T cell receptor beta chain. Sequencing used immunoSEQ multiplex PCR; TCRdb keeps in-frame clones, though not all of them. This sample has tens of thousands of clones, with 70% to 90% found just once. The entry originates in a study of T cell changes during pregnancy in multiple sclerosis. This clonotype was obtained from a female donor with multiple sclerosis, enrolled in a pregnancy study. The sample was CD8+ T cells from peripheral blood mononuclear cells, taken after pregnancy.

The CDR3 protein is CASSSVDRGPEAFF. DNA of the CDR3: TGTGCCAGCAGCTCGGTGGACAGGGGACCTGAAGCTTTCTTT. The chain links TRBV13 to TRBJ1-1; 9 positions match TRBD1. This CDR3 region has 14 residues. Germline loops: CDR1 PRHDT, CDR2 FYEKMQ (reference sequence). The J segment lost 6 bases and the V segment lost 4 bases, leaving 6 bases of the junction unmatched.